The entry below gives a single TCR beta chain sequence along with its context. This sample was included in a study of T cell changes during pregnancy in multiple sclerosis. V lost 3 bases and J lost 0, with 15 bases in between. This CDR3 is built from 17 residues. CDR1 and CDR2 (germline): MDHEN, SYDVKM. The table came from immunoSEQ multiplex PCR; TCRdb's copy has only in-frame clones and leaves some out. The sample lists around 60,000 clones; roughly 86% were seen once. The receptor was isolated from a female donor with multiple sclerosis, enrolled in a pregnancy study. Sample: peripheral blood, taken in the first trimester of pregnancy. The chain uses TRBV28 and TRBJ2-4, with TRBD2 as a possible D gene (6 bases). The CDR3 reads CASSFFGRGVAKNIQYF. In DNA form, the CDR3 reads TGTGCCAGCAGTTTCTTTGGGCGGGGAGTAGCCAAAAACATTCAGTACTTC.